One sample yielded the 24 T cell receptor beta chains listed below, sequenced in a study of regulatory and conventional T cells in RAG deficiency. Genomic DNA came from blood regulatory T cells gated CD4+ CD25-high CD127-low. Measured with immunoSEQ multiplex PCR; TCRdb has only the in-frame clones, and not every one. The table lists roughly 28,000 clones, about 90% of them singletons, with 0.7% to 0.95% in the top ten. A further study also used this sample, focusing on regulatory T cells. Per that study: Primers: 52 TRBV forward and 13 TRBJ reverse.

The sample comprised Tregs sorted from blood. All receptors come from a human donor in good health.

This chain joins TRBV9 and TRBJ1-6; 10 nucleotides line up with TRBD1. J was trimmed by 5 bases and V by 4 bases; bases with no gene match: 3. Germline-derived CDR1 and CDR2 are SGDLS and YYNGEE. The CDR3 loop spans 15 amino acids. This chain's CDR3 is CASSPGTGDNSPLHF. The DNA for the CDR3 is TGTGCCAGCAGCCCCGGGACAGGGGATAATTCACCCCTCCACTTT. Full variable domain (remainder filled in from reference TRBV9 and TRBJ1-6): DSGVTQTPKHLITATGQRVTLRCSPRSGDLSVYWYQQSLDQGLQFLIQYYNGEERAKGNILERFSAQQFPDLHSELNLSSLELGDSALYFCASSPGTGDNSPLHFGNGTRLTVT.

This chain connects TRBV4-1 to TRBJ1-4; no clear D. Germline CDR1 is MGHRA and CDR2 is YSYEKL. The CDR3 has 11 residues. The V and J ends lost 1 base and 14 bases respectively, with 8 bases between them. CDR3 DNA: TGCGCCAGCAGCCAAGGCCGGCGGCTGTTTTTT. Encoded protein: CASSQGRRLFF.

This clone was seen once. The CDR3 protein is CASSVKSTGELFF. In DNA, the CDR3 is TGTGCCAGCAGTGTTAAATCTACCGGGGAGCTGTTTTTT. The chain is built from TRBV2 and TRBJ2-2; unclear D gene. V shed 4 bases and J shed 5 bases, with 8 bases lying between them. The CDR3 runs 13 residues. Germline CDR1 and CDR2: SNHLY and FYNNEI.

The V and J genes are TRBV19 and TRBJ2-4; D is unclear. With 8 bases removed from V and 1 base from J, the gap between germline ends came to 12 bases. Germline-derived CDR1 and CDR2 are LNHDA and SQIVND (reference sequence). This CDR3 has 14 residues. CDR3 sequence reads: CASSALGAKNIQYF. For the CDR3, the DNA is TGTGCCAGTTCTGCCCTGGGCGCCAAAAACATTCAGTACTTC.

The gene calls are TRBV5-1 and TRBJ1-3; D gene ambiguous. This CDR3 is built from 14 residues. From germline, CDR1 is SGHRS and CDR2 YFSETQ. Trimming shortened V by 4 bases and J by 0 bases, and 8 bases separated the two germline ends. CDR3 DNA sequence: TGCGCCAGCAGCCCTGACTTCTCTGGAAACACCATATATTTT. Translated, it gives CASSPDFSGNTIYF. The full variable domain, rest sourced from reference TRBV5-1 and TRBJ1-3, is KAGVTQTPRYLIKTRGQQVTLSCSPISGHRSVSWYQQTPGQGLQFLFEYFSETQRNKGNFPGRFSGRQFSNSRSEMNVSTLELGDSALYLCASSPDFSGNTIYFGEGSWLTVV.

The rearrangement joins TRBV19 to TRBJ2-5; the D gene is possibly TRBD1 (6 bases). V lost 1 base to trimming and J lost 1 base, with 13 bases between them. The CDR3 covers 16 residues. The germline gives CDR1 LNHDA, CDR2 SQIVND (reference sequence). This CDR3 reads CASSIVYGTFQETQYF. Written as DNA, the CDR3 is TGTGCCAGTAGTATAGTTTACGGGACATTCCAAGAGACCCAGTACTTC.

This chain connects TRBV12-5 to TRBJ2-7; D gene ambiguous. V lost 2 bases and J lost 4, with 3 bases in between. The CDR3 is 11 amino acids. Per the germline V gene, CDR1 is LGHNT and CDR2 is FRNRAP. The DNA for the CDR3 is TGTGCTAGTGGTTTGCAGTACGAGCAGTACTTC. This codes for CASGLQYEQYF. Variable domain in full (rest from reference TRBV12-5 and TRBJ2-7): DARVTQTPRHKVTEMGQEVTMRCQPILGHNTVFWYRQTMMQGLELLAYFRNRAPLDDSGMPKDRFSAEMPDATLATLKIQPSEPRDSAVYFCASGLQYEQYFGPGTRLTVT.

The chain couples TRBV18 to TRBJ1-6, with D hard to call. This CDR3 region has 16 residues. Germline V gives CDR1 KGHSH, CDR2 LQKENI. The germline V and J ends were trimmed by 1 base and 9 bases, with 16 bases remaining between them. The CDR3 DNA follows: TGTGCCAGCTCACCACGCTCCCGGGCGAAGAGTTCACCCCTCCACTTT. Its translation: CASSPRSRAKSSPLHF.

The CDR3 here is CASSAPAGAIINEQFF. CDR3 bases: TGTGCCAGCAGTGCCCCAGCGGGGGCCATAATCAATGAGCAGTTCTTC. The chain uses TRBV28 and TRBJ2-1, with 8 bases fitting TRBD2. The CDR3 consists of 16 residues. The V gene's germline CDR1 is MDHEN and CDR2 SYDVKM. V was pared by 5 bases and J by 6 bases, with 12 bases of the junction left unmatched.

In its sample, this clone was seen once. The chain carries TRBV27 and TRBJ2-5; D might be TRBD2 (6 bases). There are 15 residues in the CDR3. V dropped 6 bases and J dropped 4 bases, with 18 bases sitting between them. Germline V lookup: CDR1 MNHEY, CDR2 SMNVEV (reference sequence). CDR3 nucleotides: TGTGCCAGCAGAGCTCGGACTTACGGGGGAGAGACCCAGTACTTC. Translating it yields CASRARTYGGETQYF.

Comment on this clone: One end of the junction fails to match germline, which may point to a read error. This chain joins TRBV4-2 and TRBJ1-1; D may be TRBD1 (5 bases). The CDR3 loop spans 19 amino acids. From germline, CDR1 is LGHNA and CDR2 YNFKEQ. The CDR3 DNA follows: TGTGCCAGCAGCAAAGACGGATTCAGCAGGGATGGAGCGAACACTGAAGCTTTCTTT. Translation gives CASSKDGFSRDGANTEAFF.

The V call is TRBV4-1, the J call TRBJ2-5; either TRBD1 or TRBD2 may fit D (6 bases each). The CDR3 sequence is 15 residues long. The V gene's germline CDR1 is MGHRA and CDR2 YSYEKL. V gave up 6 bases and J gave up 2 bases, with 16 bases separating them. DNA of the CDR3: TGCGCCAGCAGTCTGGGGGGCGGGCGGCAAGAGACCCAGTACTTC. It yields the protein CASSLGGGRQETQYF.

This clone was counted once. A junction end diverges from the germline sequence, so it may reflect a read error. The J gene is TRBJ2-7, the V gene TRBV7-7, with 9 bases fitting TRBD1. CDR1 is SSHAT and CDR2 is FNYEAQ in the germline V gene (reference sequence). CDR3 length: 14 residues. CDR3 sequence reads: CASSRDRAFHEQYF. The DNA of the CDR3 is TGTGCTAGCAGTAGGGACAGGGCATTCCACGAGCAGTACTTC.

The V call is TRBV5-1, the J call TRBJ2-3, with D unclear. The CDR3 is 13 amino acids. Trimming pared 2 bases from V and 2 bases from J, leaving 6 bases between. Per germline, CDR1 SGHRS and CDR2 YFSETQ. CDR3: CASSFRFTDTQYF. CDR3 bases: TGCGCCAGCAGCTTTCGGTTCACAGATACGCAGTATTTT.

The CDR3 bases are TGCGCCAGCAGTCAACAGGGGGCAGGCAATTCACCCCTCCACTTT. Translated: CASSQQGAGNSPLHF. The chain employs TRBV5-1 and TRBJ1-6, with 9 bases identical to TRBD1. There are 15 residues in the CDR3. The germline V gene has CDR1 SGHRS and CDR2 YFSETQ. J lost 7 bases, V lost 5 bases, and 7 bases had no gene match.

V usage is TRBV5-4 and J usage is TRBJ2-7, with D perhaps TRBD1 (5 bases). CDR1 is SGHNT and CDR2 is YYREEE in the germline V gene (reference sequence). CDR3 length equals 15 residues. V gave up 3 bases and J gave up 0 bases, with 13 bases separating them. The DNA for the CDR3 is TGTGCCAGCAGCTCCGGGCCCCAGGGCTCCTACGAGCAGTACTTC. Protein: CASSSGPQGSYEQYF.

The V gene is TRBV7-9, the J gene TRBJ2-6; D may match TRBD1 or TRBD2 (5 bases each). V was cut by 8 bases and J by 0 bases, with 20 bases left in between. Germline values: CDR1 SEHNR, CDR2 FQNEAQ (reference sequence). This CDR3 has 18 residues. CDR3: CASPPGAVGRSGANVLTF. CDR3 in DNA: TGTGCCAGCCCTCCCGGGGCAGTTGGTCGCTCTGGGGCCAACGTCCTGACTTTC.

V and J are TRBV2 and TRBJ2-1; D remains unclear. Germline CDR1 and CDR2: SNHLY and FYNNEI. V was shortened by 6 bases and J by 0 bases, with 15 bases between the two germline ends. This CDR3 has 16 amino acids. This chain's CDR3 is CASRMETTLSYNEQFF. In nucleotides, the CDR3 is TGTGCCAGCAGAATGGAGACAACCCTCTCCTACAATGAGCAGTTCTTC.

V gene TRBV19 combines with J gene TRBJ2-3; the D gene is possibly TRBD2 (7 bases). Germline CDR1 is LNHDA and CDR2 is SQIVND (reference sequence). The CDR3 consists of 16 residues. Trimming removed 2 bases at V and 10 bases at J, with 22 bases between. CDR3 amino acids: CASSITAGATRRAQYF. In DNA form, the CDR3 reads TGTGCCAGTAGTATAACGGCGGGGGCAACCCGCCGGGCGCAGTATTTT.

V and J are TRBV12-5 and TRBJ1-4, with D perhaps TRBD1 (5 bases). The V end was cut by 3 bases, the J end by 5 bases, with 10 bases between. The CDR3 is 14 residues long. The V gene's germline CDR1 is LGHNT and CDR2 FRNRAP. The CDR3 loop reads CASGLGTANEKLFF. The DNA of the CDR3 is TGTGCTAGTGGTTTAGGGACCGCGAATGAAAAACTGTTTTTT.

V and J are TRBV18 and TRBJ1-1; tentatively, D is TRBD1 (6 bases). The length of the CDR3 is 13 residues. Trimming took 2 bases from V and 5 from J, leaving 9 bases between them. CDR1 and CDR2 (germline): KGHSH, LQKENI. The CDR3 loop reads CASSPGGDTEAFF. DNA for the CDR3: TGTGCCAGCTCACCAGGGGGCGATACTGAAGCTTTCTTT.

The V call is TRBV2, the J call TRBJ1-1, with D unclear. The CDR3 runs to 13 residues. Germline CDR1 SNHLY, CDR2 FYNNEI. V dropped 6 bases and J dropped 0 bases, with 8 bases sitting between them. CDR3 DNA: TGTGCCAGCAGGGTAGGGATGAACACTGAAGCTTTCTTT. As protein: CASRVGMNTEAFF.

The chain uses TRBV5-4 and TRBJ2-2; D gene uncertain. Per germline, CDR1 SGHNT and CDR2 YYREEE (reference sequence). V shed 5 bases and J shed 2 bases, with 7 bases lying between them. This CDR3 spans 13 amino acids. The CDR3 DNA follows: TGTGCCAGCAGAAAGACCAACACCGGGGAGCTGTTTTTT. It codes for CASRKTNTGELFF.

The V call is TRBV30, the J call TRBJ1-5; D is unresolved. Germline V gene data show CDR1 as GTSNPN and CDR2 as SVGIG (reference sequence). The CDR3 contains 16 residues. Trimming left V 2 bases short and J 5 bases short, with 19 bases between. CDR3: CAWSPPSLVLDQPQHF. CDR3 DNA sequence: TGTGCCTGGAGTCCTCCGAGCCTCGTTTTGGATCAGCCCCAGCATTTT. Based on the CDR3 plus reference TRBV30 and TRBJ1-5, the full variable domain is SQTIHQWPATLVQPVGSPLSLECTVEGTSNPNLYWYRQAAGRGLQLLFYSVGIGQISSEVPQNLSASRPQDRQFILSSKKLLLSDSGFYLCAWSPPSLVLDQPQHFGDGTRLSIL.